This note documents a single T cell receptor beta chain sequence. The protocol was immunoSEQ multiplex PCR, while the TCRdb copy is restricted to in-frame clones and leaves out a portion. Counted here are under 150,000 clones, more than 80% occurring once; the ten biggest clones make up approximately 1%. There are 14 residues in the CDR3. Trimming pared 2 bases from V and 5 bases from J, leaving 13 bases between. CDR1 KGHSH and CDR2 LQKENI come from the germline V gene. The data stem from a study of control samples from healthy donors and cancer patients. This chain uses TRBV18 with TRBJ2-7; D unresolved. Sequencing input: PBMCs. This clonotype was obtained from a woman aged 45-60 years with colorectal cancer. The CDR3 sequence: CASSPSFVANEQYF. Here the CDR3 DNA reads TGTGCCAGCTCACCAAGTTTCGTCGCTAACGAGCAGTACTTC.